The sample holds a few counts of the clone carrying this T cell receptor (beta chain). Antigen specificity is unknown. The data were obtained in a study of T cell repertoires in cytomegalovirus infection. Study information: In public TCR beta signatures, there were indications of both CMV infection and matching HLA type.

Deletions cut 2 bases from V and 6 bases from J, with 11 bases between. There are 13 residues in the CDR3. TCRdb redid the calling of the reads with MiXCR, one entry per CDR3 protein. The table lists approximately 260,000 distinct CDR3 sequences, around 20% of them singletons, with approximately 19% in the top ten. The study, taken as a whole, reports: Based on cumulative public TCR beta family frequency, carriers of CMV plus the relevant HLA were identified. Dominating the ex vivo response were TCR beta clonotypes that were CMV-specific and HLA-C-restricted.

The V call is TRBV12-3 or TRBV12-4, the J call TRBJ2-7; D unresolved. This material consisted of cultured PBMCs, taken from culture after CMV antigen stimulation. The clonotype comes from a human donor in good health (CMV status not recorded). Some clones in this sample may be carry-over from other donors' samples. CDR3 amino acids: CASSLIRVREQYF. In DNA form, the CDR3 reads TGTGCCAGCAGTTTAATAAGAGTCCGCGAGCAGTACTTC.